This TCR beta chain stems from a study of identical twins. Each cDNA held unique molecular identifiers, and template switching gave it a universal primer site. MiXCR, applied by TCRdb to the 5' RACE reads, yields one record per CDR3 protein. The table lists roughly 190,000 distinct CDR3 sequences, around 15% of them singletons. Per the germline V gene, CDR1 is DFQATT and CDR2 is SNEGSKA (reference sequence). J lost 3 bases, V lost 2 bases, and 6 bases had no gene match. The CDR3 is 16 residues long. The data also belong to a second study, concerning T cells expressing NK-cell markers. According to that study: According to the study, TCR beta repertoires originated from sorted CD3+CD56+NKG2C+, CD3+CD56+NKG2C- and CD3+CD56-NKG2C+ T cells. Where a handful of donors were concerned, these clonotypes also led the CD3+CD56-NKG2C+ fraction.

The TCR comes from a woman under 30 in good health. V is TRBV20-1 and J is TRBJ2-2; 10 bases match TRBD2. The sequencing input was CD8+ T cells sorted from blood. The CDR3 here is CSARHPLAGDTGELFF. The CDR3 bases are TGCAGTGCTAGACACCCGCTAGCGGGGGACACCGGGGAGCTGTTTTTT.